This is a list of T cell receptor beta chains from one sample in a study of blood T cell repertoires in COVID-19. Clones were sequenced by immunoSEQ multiplex PCR, and TCRdb holds only the in-frame ones, with some missing. This sample yields 300,000 to 450,000 clones, of which 70% to 90% are seen a single time; 1.5% to 2% belongs to the top ten. The sequenced sample was PBMCs or T cells enriched from blood (not recorded which). These receptors originate from a man aged 35 to 55 in a cohort exposed to, infected with or recovered from COVID-19 (not recorded which). CDR3s include the opening cysteine and the closing phenylalanine or tryptophan. The order of the fields is CDR3 protein, CDR3 DNA, J gene, D gene, V gene, clone size. A D gene is named only where the DNA matches it firmly. Clone size is given for some rows only: seen once, a few or many times, or a class if the clone is expanded.

CDR3aa: CASSIDRAGAGTDTQYF
CDR3nt: TGTGCCAGTAGTATAGATCGGGCGGGAGCGGGCACAGATACGCAGTATTTT
j_gene: TRBJ2-3
d_gene: TRBD2
v_gene: TRBV19
abundance: .

CDR3aa: CASRSGTNSYEQYF
CDR3nt: TGTGCCAGCAGATCCGGGACTAACTCCTACGAGCAGTACTTC
j_gene: TRBJ2-7
d_gene: TRBD2
v_gene: TRBV28
abundance: .

CDR3aa: CASSAREWSQETQYF
CDR3nt: TGTGCCAGCAGCGCAAGAGAGTGGTCCCAAGAGACCCAGTACTTC
j_gene: TRBJ2-5
d_gene: .
v_gene: TRBV7-2
abundance: .

CDR3aa: CASSSRTGGTEAFF
CDR3nt: TGTGCCAGCAGTTCCCGAACAGGGGGCACTGAAGCTTTCTTT
j_gene: TRBJ1-1
d_gene: TRBD1
v_gene: TRBV27
abundance: .

CDR3aa: CASSLTDTQYF
CDR3nt: TGTGCCAGCAGCCTTACAGATACGCAGTATTTT
j_gene: TRBJ2-3
d_gene: .
v_gene: TRBV7-2
abundance: .

CDR3aa: CASSPIRSSGSSYEQYF
CDR3nt: TGTGCCAGCAGCCCCATCCGCAGTAGCGGGAGCTCCTACGAGCAGTACTTC
j_gene: TRBJ2-7
d_gene: TRBD2
v_gene: TRBV5-4
abundance: .

CDR3aa: CASSQDWGSYGYTF
CDR3nt: TGTGCCAGCAGCCAAGATTGGGGCAGCTATGGCTACACCTTC
j_gene: TRBJ1-2
d_gene: .
v_gene: TRBV3-1/TRBV3-2
abundance: .

CDR3aa: CASSLLDFGYTF
CDR3nt: TGTGCCAGCAGTTTATTGGACTTTGGCTACACCTTC
j_gene: TRBJ1-2
d_gene: .
v_gene: TRBV28
abundance: .

CDR3aa: CASSVGNPGLANTEAFF
CDR3nt: TGTGCCAGCAGCGTTGGGAACCCGGGACTCGCGAACACTGAAGCTTTCTTT
j_gene: TRBJ1-1
d_gene: .
v_gene: TRBV7-9
abundance: .

CDR3aa: CASSESARVNSPLHF
CDR3nt: TGTGCCAGCAGTGAAAGTGCCAGGGTCAATTCACCCCTCCACTTT
j_gene: TRBJ1-6
d_gene: .
v_gene: TRBV6-1
abundance: .

CDR3aa: CASSLGLAGGYEQYF
CDR3nt: TGTGCCAGCAGCTTAGGACTAGCGGGAGGGTACGAGCAGTACTTC
j_gene: TRBJ2-7
d_gene: TRBD2
v_gene: TRBV3-1/TRBV3-2
abundance: .

CDR3aa: CASSLGLAVLEQYF
CDR3nt: TGTGCCAGCAGCCTGGGACTAGCGGTGCTAGAGCAGTACTTC
j_gene: TRBJ2-7
d_gene: TRBD2
v_gene: TRBV11-2
abundance: .

CDR3aa: CASITVGGNQPQHF
CDR3nt: TGTGCCAGCATAACGGTAGGGGGAAATCAGCCCCAGCATTTT
j_gene: TRBJ1-5
d_gene: .
v_gene: TRBV28
abundance: .

CDR3aa: CASSMASGIEQYF
CDR3nt: TGTGCCAGTAGTATGGCTAGCGGGATCGAGCAGTACTTC
j_gene: TRBJ2-7
d_gene: TRBD2
v_gene: TRBV19
abundance: .

CDR3aa: CASSLGTGNTGELFF
CDR3nt: TGTGCCAGCAGCTTGGGGACAGGGAACACCGGGGAGCTGTTTTTT
j_gene: TRBJ2-2
d_gene: TRBD1
v_gene: TRBV7-6
abundance: .

CDR3aa: CASSPPISTEDYGYTF
CDR3nt: TGTGCCAGCTCACCACCTATTTCGACTGAGGACTATGGCTACACCTTC
j_gene: TRBJ1-2
d_gene: .
v_gene: TRBV18
abundance: .

CDR3aa: CASSPGPTNYGYTF
CDR3nt: TGCGCCAGCAGTCCTGGTCCTACTAACTATGGCTACACCTTC
j_gene: TRBJ1-2
d_gene: .
v_gene: TRBV10-1
abundance: .

CDR3aa: CASRAREQAANEQFF
CDR3nt: TGTGCCAGCAGAGCCAGGGAACAGGCCGCCAATGAGCAGTTCTTC
j_gene: TRBJ2-1
d_gene: .
v_gene: TRBV9
abundance: .

CDR3aa: CASSQEAITGGPYNEQFF
CDR3nt: TGCGCCAGCAGCCAAGAAGCGATAACAGGGGGCCCCTACAATGAGCAGTTCTTC
j_gene: TRBJ2-1
d_gene: TRBD1
v_gene: TRBV4-1
abundance: .

CDR3aa: CASSQQYDQGAQYF
CDR3nt: TGCGCCAGCAGCCAACAATATGATCAGGGTGCGCAGTATTTT
j_gene: TRBJ2-3
d_gene: .
v_gene: TRBV4-1
abundance: .

CDR3aa: CASGHGLHGYTF
CDR3nt: TGTGCTAGTGGTCATGGACTTCATGGCTACACCTTC
j_gene: TRBJ1-2
d_gene: .
v_gene: TRBV12-5
abundance: .

CDR3aa: CATSDNRGGEQFF
CDR3nt: TGTGCCACCAGTGACAACAGGGGGGGGGAGCAGTTCTTC
j_gene: TRBJ2-1
d_gene: .
v_gene: TRBV24-1
abundance: .

CDR3aa: CATSDLRQGRTDTQYF
CDR3nt: TGTGCCACCAGTGATTTGAGACAGGGGAGGACAGATACGCAGTATTTT
j_gene: TRBJ2-3
d_gene: TRBD1
v_gene: TRBV24-1
abundance: .

CDR3aa: CSVVAGAIETQYF
CDR3nt: TGCAGCGTTGTTGCGGGAGCCATAGAGACCCAGTACTTC
j_gene: TRBJ2-5
d_gene: TRBD2
v_gene: TRBV29-1
abundance: few

CDR3aa: CASSPGMVNTEAFF
CDR3nt: TGTGCCAGCAGTCCCGGGATGGTGAACACTGAAGCTTTCTTT
j_gene: TRBJ1-1
d_gene: .
v_gene: TRBV27
abundance: few

CDR3aa: CASSNRGETQYF
CDR3nt: TGTGCCAGCAGCAACAGGGGAGAGACCCAGTACTTC
j_gene: TRBJ2-5
d_gene: TRBD1
v_gene: TRBV7-2
abundance: once

CDR3aa: CAISATSGSTDTQYF
CDR3nt: TGTGCCATCAGTGCGACTAGCGGGAGCACAGATACGCAGTATTTT
j_gene: TRBJ2-3
d_gene: TRBD2
v_gene: TRBV10-3
abundance: .

CDR3aa: CASSSGQASLSGYTF
CDR3nt: TGTGCCAGCAGCTCCGGACAGGCATCATTAAGTGGCTACACCTTC
j_gene: TRBJ1-2
d_gene: TRBD1
v_gene: TRBV7-2
abundance: .

CDR3aa: CASSPQGTDTQYF
CDR3nt: TGTGCCAGCTCACCACAGGGGACAGATACGCAGTATTTT
j_gene: TRBJ2-3
d_gene: .
v_gene: TRBV18
abundance: .

CDR3aa: CAWSTSAVNEQFF
CDR3nt: TGTGCCTGGAGTACTAGCGCAGTCAATGAGCAGTTCTTC
j_gene: TRBJ2-1
d_gene: TRBD2
v_gene: TRBV30
abundance: .

CDR3aa: CASSSARGTTNGRDRAKNIQYF
CDR3nt: TGTGCCAGCAGTTCCGCGCGAGGGACTACAAACGGGAGGGATAGGGCCAAAAACATTCAGTACTTC
j_gene: TRBJ2-4
d_gene: TRBD2
v_gene: TRBV28
abundance: .

CDR3aa: CARRSGSCTGELFF
CDR3nt: TGTGCCAGAAGAAGCGGGAGCTGCACCGGGGAGCTGTTTTTT
j_gene: TRBJ2-2
d_gene: TRBD2
v_gene: TRBV6-4
abundance: .

CDR3aa: CASSLESRGVDTQYF
CDR3nt: TGCGCCAGCAGCTTAGAGTCCCGGGGGGTAGATACGCAGTATTTT
j_gene: TRBJ2-3
d_gene: TRBD2
v_gene: TRBV5-1
abundance: .

CDR3aa: CASSYGLAGATDTQYF
CDR3nt: TGCGCCAGCAGCTACGGACTAGCGGGAGCTACAGATACGCAGTATTTT
j_gene: TRBJ2-3
d_gene: TRBD2
v_gene: TRBV5-1
abundance: .

CDR3aa: CASSLSRDRGSEAFF
CDR3nt: TGTGCCAGCAGTCTTAGCCGGGACAGGGGATCCGAAGCTTTCTTT
j_gene: TRBJ1-1
d_gene: TRBD1
v_gene: TRBV5-4
abundance: .

CDR3aa: CASSLLTSTGEQFF
CDR3nt: TGCGCCAGCAGCTTGCTAACTAGCACAGGTGAGCAGTTCTTC
j_gene: TRBJ2-1
d_gene: .
v_gene: TRBV5-1
abundance: .

CDR3aa: CASTAQGAVNTEAFF
CDR3nt: TGTGCCAGCACGGCACAGGGGGCTGTGAACACTGAAGCTTTCTTT
j_gene: TRBJ1-1
d_gene: TRBD1
v_gene: TRBV2
abundance: .

CDR3aa: CASSPNSGTSGLSDTQYF
CDR3nt: TGTGCCAGCAGCCCGAACTCCGGGACTAGCGGGCTTTCAGATACGCAGTATTTT
j_gene: TRBJ2-3
d_gene: TRBD2
v_gene: TRBV5-8
abundance: .

CDR3aa: CASSQGTGGASNYGYTF
CDR3nt: TGCGCCAGCAGCCAAGGGACAGGGGGCGCTTCTAACTATGGCTACACCTTC
j_gene: TRBJ1-2
d_gene: TRBD1
v_gene: TRBV4-1
abundance: .

CDR3aa: CASSQSGQVTDTQYF
CDR3nt: TGCGCCAGCAGCCAATCAGGGCAGGTCACAGATACGCAGTATTTT
j_gene: TRBJ2-3
d_gene: .
v_gene: TRBV4-1
abundance: .

CDR3aa: CASSPTSGRLISYNEQFF
CDR3nt: TGTGCCAGCAGTCCAACTAGCGGGAGGTTAATCTCCTACAATGAGCAGTTCTTC
j_gene: TRBJ2-1
d_gene: TRBD2
v_gene: TRBV6-2/TRBV6-3
abundance: .

CDR3aa: CASSIPPRGNEQFF
CDR3nt: TGTGCCAGTAGTATACCCCCCAGGGGCAATGAGCAGTTCTTC
j_gene: TRBJ2-1
d_gene: .
v_gene: TRBV19
abundance: .

CDR3aa: CASSDSGEQYF
CDR3nt: TGTGCCAGCAGTGACTCTGGCGAGCAGTACTTC
j_gene: TRBJ2-7
d_gene: .
v_gene: TRBV5-6
abundance: .

CDR3aa: CASSPPGRRYNEQFF
CDR3nt: TGTGCCAGCAGTCCCCCGGGGAGGCGTTACAATGAGCAGTTCTTC
j_gene: TRBJ2-1
d_gene: .
v_gene: TRBV28
abundance: .

CDR3aa: CASSSGDTEAFF
CDR3nt: TGTGCCAGCAGTTCGGGGGACACTGAAGCTTTCTTT
j_gene: TRBJ1-1
d_gene: .
v_gene: TRBV28
abundance: few